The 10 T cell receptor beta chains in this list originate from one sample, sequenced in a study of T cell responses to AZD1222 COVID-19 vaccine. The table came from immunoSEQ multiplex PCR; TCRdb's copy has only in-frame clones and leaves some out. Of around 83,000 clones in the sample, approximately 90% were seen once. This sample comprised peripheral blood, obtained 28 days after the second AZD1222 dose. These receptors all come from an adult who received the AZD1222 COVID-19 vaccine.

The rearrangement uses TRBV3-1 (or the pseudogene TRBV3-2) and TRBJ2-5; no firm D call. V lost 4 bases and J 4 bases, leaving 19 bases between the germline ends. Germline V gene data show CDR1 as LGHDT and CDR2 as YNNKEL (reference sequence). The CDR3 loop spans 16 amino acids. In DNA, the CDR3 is TGTGCCAGCAGCCTTCACTTCTTGGGGAACGGAGAGACCCAGTACTTC. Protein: CASSLHFLGNGETQYF.

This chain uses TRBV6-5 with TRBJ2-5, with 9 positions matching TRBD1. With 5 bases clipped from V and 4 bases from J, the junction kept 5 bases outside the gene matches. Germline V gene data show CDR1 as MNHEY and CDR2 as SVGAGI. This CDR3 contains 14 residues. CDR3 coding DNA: TGTGCCAGCAGTAACACGACAGGGGGAGAGACCCAGTACTTC. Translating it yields CASSNTTGGETQYF.

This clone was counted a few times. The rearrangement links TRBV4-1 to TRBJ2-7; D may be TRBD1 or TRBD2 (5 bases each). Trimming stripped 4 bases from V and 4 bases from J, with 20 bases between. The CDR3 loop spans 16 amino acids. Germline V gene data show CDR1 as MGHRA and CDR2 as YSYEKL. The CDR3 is CASSPRQSGRLYEQYF. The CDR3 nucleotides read TGCGCCAGCAGCCCCCGCCAGTCGGGACGCCTTTACGAGCAGTACTTC.

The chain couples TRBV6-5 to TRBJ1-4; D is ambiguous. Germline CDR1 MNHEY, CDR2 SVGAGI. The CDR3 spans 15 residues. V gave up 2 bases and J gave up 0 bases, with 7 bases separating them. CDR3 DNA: TGTGCCAGCAGTTACCTCGGATCAACTAATGAAAAACTGTTTTTT. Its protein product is CASSYLGSTNEKLFF.

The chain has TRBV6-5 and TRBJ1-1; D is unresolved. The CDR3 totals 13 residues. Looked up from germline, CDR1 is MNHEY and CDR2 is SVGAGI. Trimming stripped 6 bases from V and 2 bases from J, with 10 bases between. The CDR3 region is CASRRNPNTEAFF. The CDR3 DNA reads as TGTGCCAGCAGACGAAACCCTAACACTGAAGCTTTCTTT.

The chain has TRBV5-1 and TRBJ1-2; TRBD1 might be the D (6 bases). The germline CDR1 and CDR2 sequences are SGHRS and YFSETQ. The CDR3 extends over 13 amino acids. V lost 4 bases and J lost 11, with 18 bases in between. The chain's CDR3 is CASSTDRGALYTF. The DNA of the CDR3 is TGCGCCAGCAGCACGGACAGAGGGGCGTTGTACACCTTC.

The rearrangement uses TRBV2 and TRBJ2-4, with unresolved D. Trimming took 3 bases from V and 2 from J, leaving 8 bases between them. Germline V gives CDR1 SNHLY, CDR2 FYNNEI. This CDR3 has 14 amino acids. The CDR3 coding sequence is TGTGCCAGCAGTGACGTGGGGACCAAAAACATTCAGTACTTC. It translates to CASSDVGTKNIQYF.

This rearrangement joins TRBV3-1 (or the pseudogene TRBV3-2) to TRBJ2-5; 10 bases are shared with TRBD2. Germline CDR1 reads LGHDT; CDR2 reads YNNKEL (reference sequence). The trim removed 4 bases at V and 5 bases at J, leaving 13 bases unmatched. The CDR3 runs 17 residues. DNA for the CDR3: TGTGCCAGCAGCCCACCGGGACTAGCGCCCTCTTGGGAGACCCAGTACTTC. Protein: CASSPPGLAPSWETQYF.

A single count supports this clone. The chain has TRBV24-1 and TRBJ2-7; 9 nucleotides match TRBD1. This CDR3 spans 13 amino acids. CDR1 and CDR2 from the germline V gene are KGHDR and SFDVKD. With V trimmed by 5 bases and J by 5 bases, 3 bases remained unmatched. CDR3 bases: TGTGCCACCAGTGGGGGACAGGGACACGAGCAGTACTTC. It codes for CATSGGQGHEQYF.

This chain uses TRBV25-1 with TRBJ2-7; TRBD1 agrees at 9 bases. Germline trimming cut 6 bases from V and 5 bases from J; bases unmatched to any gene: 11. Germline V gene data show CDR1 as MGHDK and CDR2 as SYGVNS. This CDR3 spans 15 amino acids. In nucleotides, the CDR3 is TGTGCCAGCAGCCTCACGGGGACAGGGTCCCACGAGCAGTACTTC. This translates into CASSLTGTGSHEQYF.